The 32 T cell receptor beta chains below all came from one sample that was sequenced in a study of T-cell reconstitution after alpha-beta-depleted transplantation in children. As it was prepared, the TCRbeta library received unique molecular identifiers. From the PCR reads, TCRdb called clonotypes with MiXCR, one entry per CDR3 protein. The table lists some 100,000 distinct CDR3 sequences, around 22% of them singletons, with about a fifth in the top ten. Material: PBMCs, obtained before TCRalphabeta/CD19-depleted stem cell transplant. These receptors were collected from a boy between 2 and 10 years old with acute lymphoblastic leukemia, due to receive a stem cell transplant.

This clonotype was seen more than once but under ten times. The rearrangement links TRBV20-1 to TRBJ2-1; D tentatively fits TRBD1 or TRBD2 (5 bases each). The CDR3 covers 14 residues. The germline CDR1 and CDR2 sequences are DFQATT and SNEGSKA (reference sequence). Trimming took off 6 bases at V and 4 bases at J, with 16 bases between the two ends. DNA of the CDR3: TGCAGTGCCCCGAGGGGCCATGTTTACAATGAGCAGTTCTTC. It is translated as CSAPRGHVYNEQFF.

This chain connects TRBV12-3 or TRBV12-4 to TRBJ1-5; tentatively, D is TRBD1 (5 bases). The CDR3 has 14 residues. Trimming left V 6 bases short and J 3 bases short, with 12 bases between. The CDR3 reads CASSADSINQPQHF. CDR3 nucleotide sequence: TGTGCCAGCAGCGCCGACAGTATCAATCAGCCCCAGCATTTT.

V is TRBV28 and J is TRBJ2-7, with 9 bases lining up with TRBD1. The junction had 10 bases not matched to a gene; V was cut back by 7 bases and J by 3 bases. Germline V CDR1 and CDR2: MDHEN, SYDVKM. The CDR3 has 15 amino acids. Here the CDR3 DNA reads TGTGCCAGCAACCCACCGGGACAGGGAGGCTACGAGCAGTACTTC. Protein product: CASNPPGQGGYEQYF.

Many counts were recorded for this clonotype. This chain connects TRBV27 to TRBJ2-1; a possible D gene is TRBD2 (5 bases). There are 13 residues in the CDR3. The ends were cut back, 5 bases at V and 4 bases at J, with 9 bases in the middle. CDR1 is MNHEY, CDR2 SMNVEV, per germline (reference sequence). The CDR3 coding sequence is TGTGCCAGCAGTCAACCGGGGTACAATGAGCAGTTCTTC. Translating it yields CASSQPGYNEQFF.

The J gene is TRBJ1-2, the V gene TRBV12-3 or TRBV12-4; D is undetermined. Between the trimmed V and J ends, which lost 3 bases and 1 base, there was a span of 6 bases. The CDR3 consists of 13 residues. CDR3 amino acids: CASSFTNNYGYTF. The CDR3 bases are TGTGCCAGCAGTTTTACAAATAACTATGGCTACACCTTC.

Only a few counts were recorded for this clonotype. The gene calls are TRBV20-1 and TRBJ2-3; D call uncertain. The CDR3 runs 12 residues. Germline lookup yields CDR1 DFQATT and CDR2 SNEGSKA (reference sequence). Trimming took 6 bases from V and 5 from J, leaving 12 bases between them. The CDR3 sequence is CSAGILKDTQYF. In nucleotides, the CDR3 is TGCAGTGCAGGGATTTTAAAAGATACGCAGTATTTT.

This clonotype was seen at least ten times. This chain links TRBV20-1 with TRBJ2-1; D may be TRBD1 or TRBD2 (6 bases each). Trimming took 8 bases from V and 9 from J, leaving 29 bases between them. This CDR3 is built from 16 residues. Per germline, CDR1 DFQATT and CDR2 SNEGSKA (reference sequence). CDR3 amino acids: CSTAGVSRGGVVEQFF. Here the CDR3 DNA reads TGCAGTACCGCAGGGGTTTCGCGCGGAGGGGTAGTTGAGCAGTTCTTC.

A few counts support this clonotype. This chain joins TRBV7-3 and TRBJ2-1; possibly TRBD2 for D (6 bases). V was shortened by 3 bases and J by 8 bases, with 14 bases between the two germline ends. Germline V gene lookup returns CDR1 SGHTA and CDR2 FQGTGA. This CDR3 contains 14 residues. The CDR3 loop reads CASSFSGGVDEQFF. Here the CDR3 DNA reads TGTGCCAGCAGCTTTAGCGGAGGGGTGGATGAGCAGTTCTTC. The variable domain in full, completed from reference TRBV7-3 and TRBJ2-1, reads GAGVSQTPSNKVTEKGKYVELRCDPISGHTALYWYRQSLGQGPEFLIYFQGTGAADDSGLPNDRFFAVRPEGSVSTLKIQRTERGDSAVYLCASSFSGGVDEQFFGPGTRLTVL.

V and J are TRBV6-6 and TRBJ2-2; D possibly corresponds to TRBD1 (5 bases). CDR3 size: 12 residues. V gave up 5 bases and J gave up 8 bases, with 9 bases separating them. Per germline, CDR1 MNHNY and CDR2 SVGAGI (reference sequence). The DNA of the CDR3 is TGTGCCAGCAGTCCCAGGGCTGGGGAGCTGTTTTTT. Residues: CASSPRAGELFF.

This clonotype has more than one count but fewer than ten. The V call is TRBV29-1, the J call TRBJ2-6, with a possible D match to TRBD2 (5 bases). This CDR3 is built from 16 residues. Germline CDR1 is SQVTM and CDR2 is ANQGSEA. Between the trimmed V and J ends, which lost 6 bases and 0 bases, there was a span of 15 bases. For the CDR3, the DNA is TGCAGCGTAACTCTCGTAAGCGGCTCTGGGGCCAACGTCCTGACTTTC. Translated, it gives CSVTLVSGSGANVLTF.

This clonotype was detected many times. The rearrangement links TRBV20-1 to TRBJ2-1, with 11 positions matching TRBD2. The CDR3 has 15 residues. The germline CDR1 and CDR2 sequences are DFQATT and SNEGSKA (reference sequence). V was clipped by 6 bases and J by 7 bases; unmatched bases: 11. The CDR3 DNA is TGCAGTGCCCTGGGGACTAGCGGAGGTAGGAATGAGCAGTTCTTC. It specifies CSALGTSGGRNEQFF.

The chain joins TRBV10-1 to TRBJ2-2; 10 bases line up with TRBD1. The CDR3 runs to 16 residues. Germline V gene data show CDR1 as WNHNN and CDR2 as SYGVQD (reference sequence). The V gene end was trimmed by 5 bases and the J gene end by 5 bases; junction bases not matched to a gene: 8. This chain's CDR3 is CASSRRTGGGTGELFF. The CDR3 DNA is TGCGCCAGCAGTCGGCGGACAGGGGGTGGAACCGGGGAGCTGTTTTTT.

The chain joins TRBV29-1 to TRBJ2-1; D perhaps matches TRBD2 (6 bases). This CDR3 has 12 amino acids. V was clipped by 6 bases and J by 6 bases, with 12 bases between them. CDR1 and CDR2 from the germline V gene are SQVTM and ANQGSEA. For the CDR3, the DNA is TGCAGCGTCCGGGGACTCCTCAATGAGCAGTTCTTC. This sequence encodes CSVRGLLNEQFF.

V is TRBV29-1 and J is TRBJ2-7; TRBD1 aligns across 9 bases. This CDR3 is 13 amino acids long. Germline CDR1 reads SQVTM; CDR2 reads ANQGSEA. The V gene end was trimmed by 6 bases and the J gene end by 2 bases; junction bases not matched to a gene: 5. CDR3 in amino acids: CSVPGTGPYEQYF. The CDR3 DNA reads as TGCAGCGTACCAGGGACAGGGCCCTACGAGCAGTACTTC.

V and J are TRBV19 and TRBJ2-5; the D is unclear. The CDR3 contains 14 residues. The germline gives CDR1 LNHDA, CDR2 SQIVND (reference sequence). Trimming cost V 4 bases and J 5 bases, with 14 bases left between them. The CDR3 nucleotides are TGTGCCAGTAGTAACCAAGGGATCGCGGAGACCCAGTACTTC. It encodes CASSNQGIAETQYF.

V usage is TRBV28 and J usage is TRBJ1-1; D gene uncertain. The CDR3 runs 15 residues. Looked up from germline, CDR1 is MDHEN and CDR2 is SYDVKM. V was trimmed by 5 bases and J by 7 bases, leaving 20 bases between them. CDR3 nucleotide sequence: TGTGCCAGCAGTCCCCACTCCGGTAGCCTAGATGAAGCTTTCTTT. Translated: CASSPHSGSLDEAFF.

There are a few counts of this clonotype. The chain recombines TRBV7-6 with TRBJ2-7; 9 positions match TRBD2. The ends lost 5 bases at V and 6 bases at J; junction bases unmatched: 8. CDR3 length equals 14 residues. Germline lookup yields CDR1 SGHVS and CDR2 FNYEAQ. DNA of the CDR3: TGTGCCAGCAGCCCGCAGCGGGGGGCGGGCGAGCAGTACTTC. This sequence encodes CASSPQRGAGEQYF.

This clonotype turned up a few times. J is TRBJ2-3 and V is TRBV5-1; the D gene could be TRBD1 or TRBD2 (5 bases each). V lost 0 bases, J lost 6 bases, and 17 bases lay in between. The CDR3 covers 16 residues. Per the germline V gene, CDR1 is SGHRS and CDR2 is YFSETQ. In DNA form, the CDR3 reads TGCGCCAGCAGCTTGGGTTGGAACAGCGAGGGGGATACGCAGTATTTT. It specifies CASSLGWNSEGDTQYF.

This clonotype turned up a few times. The CDR3 spells CASSPSGTGAYEQYF. The CDR3 bases are TGTGCCAGCAGTCCCTCCGGGACAGGGGCCTACGAGCAGTACTTC. The V and J genes are TRBV6-1 and TRBJ2-7; the match to TRBD1 covers 10 bases. The CDR3 is made up of 15 amino acids. V lost 5 bases, J lost 2 bases, and 6 bases stayed unmatched. Germline V gene data show CDR1 as MNHNS and CDR2 as SASEGT.

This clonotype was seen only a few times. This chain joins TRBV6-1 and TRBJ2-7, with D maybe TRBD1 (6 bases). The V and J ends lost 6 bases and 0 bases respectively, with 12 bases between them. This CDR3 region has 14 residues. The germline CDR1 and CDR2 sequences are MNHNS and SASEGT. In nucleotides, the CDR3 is TGTGCCAGCAGCGCAGGGGCACCCTCCTACGAGCAGTACTTC. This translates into CASSAGAPSYEQYF.

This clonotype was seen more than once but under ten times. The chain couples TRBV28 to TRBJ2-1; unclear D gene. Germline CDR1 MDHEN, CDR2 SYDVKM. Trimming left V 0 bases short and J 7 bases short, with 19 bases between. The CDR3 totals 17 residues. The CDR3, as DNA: TGTGCCAGCAGTTTATGGCGTATCGATGGCTTACGGAATGAGCAGTTCTTC. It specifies CASSLWRIDGLRNEQFF. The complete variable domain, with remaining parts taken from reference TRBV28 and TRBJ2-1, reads DVKVTQSSRYLVKRTGEKVFLECVQDMDHENMFWYRQDPGLGLRLIYFSYDVKMKEKGDIPEGYSVSREKKERFSLILESASTNQTSMYLCASSLWRIDGLRNEQFFGPGTRLTVL.

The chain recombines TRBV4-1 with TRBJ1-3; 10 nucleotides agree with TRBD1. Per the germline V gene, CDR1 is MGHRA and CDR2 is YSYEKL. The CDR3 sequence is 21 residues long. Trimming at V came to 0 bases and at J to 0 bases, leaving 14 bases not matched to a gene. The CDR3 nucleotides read TGCGCCAGCAGCCAAGATCTCCCGGGACAGGGGCACCTATTCTCTGGAAACACCATATATTTT. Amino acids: CASSQDLPGQGHLFSGNTIYF.

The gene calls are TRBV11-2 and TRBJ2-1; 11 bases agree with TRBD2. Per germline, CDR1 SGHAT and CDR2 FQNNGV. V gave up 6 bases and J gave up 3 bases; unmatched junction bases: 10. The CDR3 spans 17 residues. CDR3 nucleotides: TGTGCCAGCAGTCCCGGGAAGACTAGCGGGGACTACAATGAGCAGTTCTTC. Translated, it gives CASSPGKTSGDYNEQFF.

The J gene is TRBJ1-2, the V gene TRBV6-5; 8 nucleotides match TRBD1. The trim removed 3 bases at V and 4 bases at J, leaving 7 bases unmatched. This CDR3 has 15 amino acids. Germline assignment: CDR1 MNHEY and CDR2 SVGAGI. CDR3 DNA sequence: TGTGCCAGCAGTTATTCAGGACAGGGACTCTATGGCTACACCTTC. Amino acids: CASSYSGQGLYGYTF.

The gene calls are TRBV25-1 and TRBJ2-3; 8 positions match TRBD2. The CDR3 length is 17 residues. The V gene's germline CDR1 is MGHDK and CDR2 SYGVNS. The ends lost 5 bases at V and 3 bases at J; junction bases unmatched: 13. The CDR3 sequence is CASSPTSGGVGTDTQYF. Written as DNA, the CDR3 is TGTGCCAGCAGTCCAACTAGCGGAGGGGTCGGGACAGATACGCAGTATTTT.

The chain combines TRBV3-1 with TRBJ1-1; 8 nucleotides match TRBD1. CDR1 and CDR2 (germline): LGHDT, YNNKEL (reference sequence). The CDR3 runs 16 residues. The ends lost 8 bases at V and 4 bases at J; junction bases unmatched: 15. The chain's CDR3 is CASVLGQGAGGTEAFF. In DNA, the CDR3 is TGTGCCAGCGTATTAGGGCAGGGGGCAGGGGGCACTGAAGCTTTCTTT. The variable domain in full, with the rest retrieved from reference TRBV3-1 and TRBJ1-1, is DTAVSQTPKYLVTQMGNDKSIKCEQNLGHDTMYWYKQDSKKFLKIMFSYNNKELIINETVPNRFSPKSPDKAHLNLHINSLELGDSAVYFCASVLGQGAGGTEAFFGQGTRLTVV.

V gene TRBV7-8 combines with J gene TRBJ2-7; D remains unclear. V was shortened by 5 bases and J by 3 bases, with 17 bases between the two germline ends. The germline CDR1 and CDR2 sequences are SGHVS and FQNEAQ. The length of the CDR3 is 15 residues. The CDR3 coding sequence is TGTGCCAGCAGCCCCCGGCCCACGCCACTCTACGAGCAGTACTTC. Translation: CASSPRPTPLYEQYF.

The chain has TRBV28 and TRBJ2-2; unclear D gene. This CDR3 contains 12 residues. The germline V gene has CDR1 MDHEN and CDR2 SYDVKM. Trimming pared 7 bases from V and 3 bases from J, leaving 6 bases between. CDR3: CASISHTGELFF. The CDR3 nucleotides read TGTGCCAGCATCAGTCACACCGGGGAGCTGTTTTTT.

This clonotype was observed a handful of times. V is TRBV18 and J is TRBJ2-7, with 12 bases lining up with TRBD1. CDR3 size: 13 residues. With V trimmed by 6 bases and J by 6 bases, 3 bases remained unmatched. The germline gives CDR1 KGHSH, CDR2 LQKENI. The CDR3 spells CASSGQGASEQYF. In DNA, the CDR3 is TGTGCCAGCTCGGGACAGGGGGCCAGCGAGCAGTACTTC.

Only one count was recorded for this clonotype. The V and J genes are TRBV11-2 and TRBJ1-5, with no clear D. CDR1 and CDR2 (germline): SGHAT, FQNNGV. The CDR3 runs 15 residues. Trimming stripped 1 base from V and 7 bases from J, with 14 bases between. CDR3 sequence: CASSLGTGSDQPQHF. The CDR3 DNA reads TGTGCCAGCAGCTTAGGAACGGGGTCAGACCAGCCCCAGCATTTT.

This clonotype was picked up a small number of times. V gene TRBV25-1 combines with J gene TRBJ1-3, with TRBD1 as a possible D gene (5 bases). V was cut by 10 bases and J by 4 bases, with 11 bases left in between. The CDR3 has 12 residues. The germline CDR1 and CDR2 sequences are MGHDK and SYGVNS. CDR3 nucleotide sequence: TGTGCCACCGGGGACGGCGGAAACACCATATATTTT. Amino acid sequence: CATGDGGNTIYF.

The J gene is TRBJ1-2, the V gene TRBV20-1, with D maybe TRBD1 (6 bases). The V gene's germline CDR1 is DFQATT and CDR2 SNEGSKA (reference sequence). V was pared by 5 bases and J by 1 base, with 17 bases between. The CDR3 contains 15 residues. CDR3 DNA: TGCAGTGCTCCCAAACAGGGACCCTATAACTATGGCTACACCTTC. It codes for CSAPKQGPYNYGYTF.